The next 27 T cell receptor beta chains were all read from a single sample in a study of T-cell reconstitution after alpha-beta-depleted transplantation in children. The TCRbeta library incorporated unique molecular identifiers. TCRdb independently ran MiXCR on the PCR reads; one entry per CDR3 protein. The table records 250,000 to 400,000 distinct CDR3 sequences, 23% of them present only once. The sequences come from PBMCs, mostly from graft donor cells, collected 180 days after TCRalphabeta/CD19-depleted stem cell transplant. These receptors all come from a male patient younger than 18 who had a stem cell transplant for acute lymphoblastic leukemia, so the T cells may come from the graft donor.

The count of this clonotype is one. This chain joins TRBV4-1 and TRBJ2-2, with 10 bases fitting TRBD2. This CDR3 is 17 amino acids long. Germline CDR1 reads MGHRA; CDR2 reads YSYEKL. Losses at the gene ends were 0 bases for V and 7 bases for J; bases not matched to a gene: 8. CDR3 amino acids: CASSQEGAGGSGGELFF. Written as DNA, the CDR3 is TGCGCCAGCAGCCAAGAAGGAGCGGGAGGGTCGGGCGGGGAGCTGTTTTTT.

This clonotype occurred a few times. J is TRBJ2-7 and V is TRBV15; D may correspond to TRBD1 or TRBD2 (5 bases each). V lost 1 base, J lost 2 bases, and 12 bases lay in between. Germline V lookup: CDR1 LNHNV, CDR2 YYDKDF (reference sequence). The CDR3 is 15 residues long. The chain's CDR3 is CATSRGRGAPYEQYF. CDR3 nucleotide sequence: TGTGCCACCAGCAGAGGTCGGGGCGCCCCCTACGAGCAGTACTTC.

This sequence joins TRBV5-1 and TRBJ2-7; D is perhaps TRBD2 (6 bases). Germline-derived CDR1 and CDR2 are SGHRS and YFSETQ. CDR3 length equals 17 residues. V was cut by 4 bases and J by 3 bases, with 23 bases left in between. CDR3 DNA: TGCGCCAGCAGCCGGGATTATTCCCTAGCGCGCTTCTACGAGCAGTACTTC. This codes for CASSRDYSLARFYEQYF.

V gene TRBV29-1 combines with J gene TRBJ1-2, with D possibly TRBD1 on 6 matching bases. Germline CDR1 and CDR2: SQVTM and ANQGSEA. V gave up 8 bases and J gave up 6 bases, with 16 bases separating them. This CDR3 contains 12 residues. In DNA, the CDR3 is TGCAGCACCGGGGGGGCCACCGATGGCTACACCTTC. The encoded protein is CSTGGATDGYTF.

The chain carries TRBV20-1 and TRBJ2-1; TRBD2 is a possible D gene (5 bases). This CDR3 contains 12 residues. CDR1 is DFQATT and CDR2 is SNEGSKA in the germline V gene (reference sequence). The germline V and J ends were trimmed by 3 bases and 8 bases, with 11 bases remaining between them. CDR3 in amino acids: CSARRVLDEQFF. CDR3 sequence (DNA): TGCAGTGCTAGGAGGGTGCTAGATGAGCAGTTCTTC.

This clonotype was seen a handful of times. The genes are TRBV15 and TRBJ2-5, with a possible D match to TRBD2 (5 bases). With 8 bases removed from V and 5 bases from J, the gap between germline ends came to 12 bases. CDR3 size: 12 residues. Germline CDR1 and CDR2: LNHNV and YYDKDF (reference sequence). This chain's CDR3 is CATGRLRETQYF. CDR3 coding DNA: TGTGCCACCGGGAGATTGCGGGAGACCCAGTACTTC.

The chain has TRBV27 and TRBJ2-2, with 7 bases that match TRBD2. CDR3 length: 15 residues. The germline CDR1 and CDR2 sequences are MNHEY and SMNVEV (reference sequence). The J segment lost 1 base and the V segment lost 3 bases, leaving 2 bases of the junction unmatched. The CDR3 here is CASSFASGNTGELFF. CDR3 coding DNA: TGTGCCAGCAGTTTCGCTAGCGGGAACACCGGGGAGCTGTTTTTT.

The J gene is TRBJ2-1, the V gene TRBV11-2; no clear D gene. The CDR3 is 12 amino acids. Per germline, CDR1 SGHAT and CDR2 FQNNGV. V lost 0 bases and J 14 bases, leaving 11 bases between the germline ends. The CDR3 nucleotides are TGTGCCAGCAGCTTAGATAGAGCGACCGAGTTCTTC. Its translation: CASSLDRATEFF.

The sample holds a few counts of this clonotype. This chain uses TRBV27 with TRBJ1-2; weak D call: TRBD1 (6 bases). The CDR3 runs to 13 residues. V gave up 8 bases and J gave up 3 bases, with 13 bases separating them. The V gene's germline CDR1 is MNHEY and CDR2 SMNVEV (reference sequence). CDR3 coding DNA: TGTGCCAGCGGGTTACAGGGTGACTATGGCTACACCTTC. Its protein is CASGLQGDYGYTF.

This clonotype was recorded a few times. The chain recombines TRBV7-6 with TRBJ2-6, with 7 positions matching TRBD1. The germline gives CDR1 SGHVS, CDR2 FNYEAQ. With 0 bases clipped from V and 0 bases from J, the junction kept 8 bases outside the gene matches. The CDR3 totals 19 residues. Here the CDR3 reads CASSLAGRGRVSGANVLTF. The CDR3 DNA sequence: TGTGCCAGCAGCTTAGCGGGAAGGGGGCGTGTCTCTGGGGCCAACGTCCTGACTTTC.

The V and J genes are TRBV19 and TRBJ2-3; the D gene could be TRBD1 or TRBD2 (7 bases each). This CDR3 spans 15 amino acids. V lost 11 bases, J lost 4 bases, and 22 bases lay in between. Germline V gene sequence: CDR1 LNHDA, CDR2 SQIVND (reference sequence). The CDR3 loop reads CASQRLATGADTQYF. The CDR3 nucleotides read TGTGCCTCCCAGCGACTAGCCACAGGGGCAGATACGCAGTATTTT.

This clonotype was counted only a few times. This sequence joins TRBV11-2 and TRBJ2-3; weak D call: TRBD1 (6 bases). With 5 bases removed from V and 1 base from J, the gap between germline ends came to 13 bases. Germline V gives CDR1 SGHAT, CDR2 FQNNGV. The CDR3 runs to 15 residues. The CDR3 sequence is CASSPDSYGTDTQYF. CDR3 DNA: TGTGCCAGCAGCCCGGACAGTTACGGCACAGATACGCAGTATTTT.

The chain recombines TRBV21-1 with TRBJ2-7; the table's D call of TRBD1 was not tested on the DNA. TRBV21-1 constitutes a pseudogene. The CDR3 extends over 14 amino acids. Written as DNA, the CDR3 is TGTGCCAGCAGCAACCCCCGGGAGCTCCACGAGCAGTACTTC. Its protein product is CASSNPRELHEQYF.

This clonotype has only a few counts. The rearrangement uses TRBV7-9 and TRBJ1-2, with D perhaps TRBD1 (6 bases). CDR3 size: 16 residues. V lost 4 bases and J 4 bases, leaving 19 bases between the germline ends. Germline assignment: CDR1 SEHNR and CDR2 FQNEAQ (reference sequence). CDR3 amino acids: CASSSSDRTLSYGYTF. In DNA, the CDR3 is TGTGCCAGCAGCTCCTCTGACAGGACCTTAAGCTATGGCTACACCTTC.

The V and J genes are TRBV6-1 and TRBJ1-2; D unresolved. This CDR3 has 10 residues. Germline V gives CDR1 MNHNS, CDR2 SASEGT. The ends were cut back, 8 bases at V and 8 bases at J, with 9 bases in the middle. Here the CDR3 DNA reads TGTGCCAGCGGCGCGGCCGGCTACACCTTC. Protein sequence: CASGAAGYTF.

V usage is TRBV4-2 and J usage is TRBJ2-5; the match to TRBD2 covers 7 bases. Germline trimming cut 1 base from V and 0 bases from J; bases unmatched to any gene: 5. The CDR3 consists of 16 residues. Germline values: CDR1 LGHNA, CDR2 YNFKEQ. This chain's CDR3 is CASSQASREYQETQYF. The CDR3 DNA is TGTGCCAGCAGCCAAGCATCGCGGGAGTACCAAGAGACCCAGTACTTC.

This clonotype was seen repeatedly, ten times or more. This sequence joins TRBV7-9 and TRBJ1-1; D remains unclear. This CDR3 contains 13 residues. Germline CDR1 reads SEHNR; CDR2 reads FQNEAQ (reference sequence). V gave up 4 bases and J gave up 0 bases, with 6 bases separating them. CDR3 coding DNA: TGTGCCAGCAGCTCCCTGATGAACACTGAAGCTTTCTTT. Protein: CASSSLMNTEAFF.

The CDR3: CASSQGDSQNSPLHF. The CDR3 DNA is TGTGCCAGCAGCCAAGGTGACAGCCAGAATTCACCCCTCCACTTT. The V call is TRBV3-1, the J call TRBJ1-6; tentative D call: TRBD1 (5 bases). The CDR3 is 15 amino acids. V was shortened by 1 base and J by 7 bases, with 11 bases between the two germline ends. The germline gives CDR1 LGHDT, CDR2 YNNKEL (reference sequence).

J is TRBJ1-1 and V is TRBV12-3 or TRBV12-4; D uncertain. V was trimmed by 7 bases and J by 3 bases, leaving 12 bases between them. The CDR3 has 13 amino acids. In DNA, the CDR3 is TGTGCCAGCACAATAACAAGGTACACTGAAGCTTTCTTT. Amino acids: CASTITRYTEAFF.

J is TRBJ2-7 and V is TRBV12-3 or TRBV12-4; D possibly uses TRBD1 or TRBD2 (5 bases each). The CDR3 has 14 amino acids. The V gene lost 5 bases and the J gene lost 2 bases, with 13 bases spanning the gap. CDR3 in amino acids: CASSLGPTTYEQYF. The CDR3 coding sequence is TGTGCCAGCAGTCTGGGACCTACTACCTACGAGCAGTACTTC.

The chain couples TRBV15 to TRBJ2-1; 8 nucleotides match TRBD2. Germline lookup yields CDR1 LNHNV and CDR2 YYDKDF (reference sequence). Losses at the gene ends were 11 bases for V and 6 bases for J; bases not matched to a gene: 6. The CDR3 covers 12 residues. The DNA of the CDR3 is TGTGCCGCGGGGGGCTACCCCAATGAGCAGTTCTTC. It encodes CAAGGYPNEQFF.

V is TRBV12-3 or TRBV12-4 and J is TRBJ1-2; tentative D call: TRBD1 (5 bases). V shed 3 bases and J shed 8 bases, with 10 bases lying between them. The CDR3 length is 12 residues. The CDR3 DNA reads as TGTGCCAGCAGTTTTGGCAGGGACGGCTACACCTTC. This sequence encodes CASSFGRDGYTF.

The sample holds a few counts of this clonotype. The chain combines TRBV20-1 with TRBJ2-3; 8 nucleotides match TRBD2. This CDR3 has 15 residues. CDR1 is DFQATT, CDR2 SNEGSKA, per germline (reference sequence). The junction had 11 bases not matched to a gene; V was cut back by 3 bases and J by 6 bases. CDR3 bases: TGCAGTGCTAGTCCACTAGCGGCAGAGGGGGATACGCAGTATTTT. It specifies CSASPLAAEGDTQYF.

The chain couples TRBV6-1 to TRBJ1-2, with a possible D match to TRBD1 (5 bases). The CDR3 is made up of 16 amino acids. Between the trimmed V and J ends, which lost 8 bases and 4 bases, there was a span of 23 bases. Germline CDR1 reads MNHNS; CDR2 reads SASEGT. CDR3 sequence: CASGTHSLGFSYGYTF. For the CDR3, the DNA is TGTGCCAGCGGGACGCACAGTTTAGGATTTTCCTATGGCTACACCTTC.

Only one count was recorded for this clonotype. The genes are TRBV19 and TRBJ2-5, with D maybe TRBD1 (5 bases). The CDR3 is made up of 15 amino acids. V lost 4 bases, J lost 3 bases, and 15 bases lay in between. CDR1 and CDR2 (germline): LNHDA, SQIVND (reference sequence). The CDR3 DNA is TGTGCCAGTAGTAAGGCAGGGTCTAGGGAAGAGACCCAGTACTTC. This gives the protein CASSKAGSREETQYF. The full variable domain, completed using reference TRBV19 and TRBJ2-5, is DGGITQSPKYLFRKEGQNVTLSCEQNLNHDAMYWYRQDPGQGLRLIYYSQIVNDFQKGDIAEGYSVSREKKESFPLTVTSAQKNPTAFYLCASSKAGSREETQYFGPGTRLLVL.

This clonotype occurred once. The chain has TRBV18 and TRBJ1-5; 7 nucleotides agree with TRBD1. The length of the CDR3 is 15 residues. J lost 1 base, V lost 6 bases, and 6 bases had no gene match. The V gene's germline CDR1 is KGHSH and CDR2 LQKENI. The CDR3 is CASSSGTASNQPQHF. In DNA, the CDR3 is TGTGCCAGCTCGTCCGGGACAGCAAGCAATCAGCCCCAGCATTTT.

This clonotype was detected many times. V usage is TRBV10-3 and J usage is TRBJ2-7, with 7 bases fitting TRBD1. The CDR3 covers 15 residues. CDR1 is ENHRY, CDR2 SYGVKD, per germline. The ends lost 6 bases at V and 2 bases at J; junction bases unmatched: 10. As DNA, the CDR3 is TGTGCCATCAGCGAGGGGGCTGGGCGTCCCTACGAGCAGTACTTC. This sequence encodes CAISEGAGRPYEQYF.